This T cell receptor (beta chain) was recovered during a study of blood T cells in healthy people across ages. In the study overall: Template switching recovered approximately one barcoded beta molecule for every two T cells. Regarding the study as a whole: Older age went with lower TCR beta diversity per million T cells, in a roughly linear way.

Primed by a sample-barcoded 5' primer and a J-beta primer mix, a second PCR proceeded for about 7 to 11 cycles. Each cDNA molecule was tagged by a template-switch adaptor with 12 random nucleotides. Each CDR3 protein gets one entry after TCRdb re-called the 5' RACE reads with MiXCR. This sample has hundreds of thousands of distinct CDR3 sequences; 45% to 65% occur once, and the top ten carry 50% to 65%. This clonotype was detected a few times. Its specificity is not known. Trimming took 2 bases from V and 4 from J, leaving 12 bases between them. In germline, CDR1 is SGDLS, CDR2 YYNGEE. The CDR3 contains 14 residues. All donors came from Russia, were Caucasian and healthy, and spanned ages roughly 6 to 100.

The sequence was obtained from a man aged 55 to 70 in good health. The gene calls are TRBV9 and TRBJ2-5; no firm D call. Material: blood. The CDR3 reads CASSVLHPGETQYF. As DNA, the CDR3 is TGTGCCAGCAGCGTCCTACACCCGGGAGAGACCCAGTACTTC. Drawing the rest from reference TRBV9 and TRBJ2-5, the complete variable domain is DSGVTQTPKHLITATGQRVTLRCSPRSGDLSVYWYQQSLDQGLQFLIQYYNGEERAKGNILERFSAQQFPDLHSELNLSSLELGDSALYFCASSVLHPGETQYFGPGTRLLVL.